This TCR beta chain appears in the sequencing data of a study of control samples from healthy donors and cancer patients. TCRdb's copy holds only in-frame clones and misses some; the assay was immunoSEQ multiplex PCR. Recorded for this sample: 150,000 to 200,000 clones. Germline CDR1 and CDR2: SGHDT and YYEEEE. This CDR3 is 15 amino acids long. V was pared by 1 base and J by 3 bases, with 13 bases between. The specimen sequenced was blood. The TCR originated in a woman in her twenties or thirties in good health. J is TRBJ1-2 and V is TRBV5-6, with a possible D match to TRBD1 (6 bases). The CDR3 bases are TGTGCCAGCAGCTTGAAAACAGGGCATTACTATGGCTACACCTTC. Translated: CASSLKTGHYYGYTF.